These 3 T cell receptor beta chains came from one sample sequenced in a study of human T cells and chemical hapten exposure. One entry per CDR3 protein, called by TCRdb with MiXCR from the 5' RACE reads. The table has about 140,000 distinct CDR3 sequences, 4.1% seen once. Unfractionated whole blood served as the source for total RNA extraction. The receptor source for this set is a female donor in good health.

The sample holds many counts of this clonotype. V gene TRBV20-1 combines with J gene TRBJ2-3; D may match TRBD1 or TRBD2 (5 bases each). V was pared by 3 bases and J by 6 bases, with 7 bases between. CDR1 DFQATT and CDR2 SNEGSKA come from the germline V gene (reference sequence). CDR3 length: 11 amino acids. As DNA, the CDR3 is TGCAGTGCTAGTTGGGGGGATACGCAGTATTTT. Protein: CSASWGDTQYF.

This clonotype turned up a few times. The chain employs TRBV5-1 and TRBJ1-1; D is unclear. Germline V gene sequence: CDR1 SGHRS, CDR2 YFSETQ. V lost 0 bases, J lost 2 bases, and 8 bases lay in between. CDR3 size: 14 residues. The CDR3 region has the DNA TGCGCCAGCAGCTTGGAATGTCACAACACTGAAGCTTTCTTT. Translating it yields CASSLECHNTEAFF.

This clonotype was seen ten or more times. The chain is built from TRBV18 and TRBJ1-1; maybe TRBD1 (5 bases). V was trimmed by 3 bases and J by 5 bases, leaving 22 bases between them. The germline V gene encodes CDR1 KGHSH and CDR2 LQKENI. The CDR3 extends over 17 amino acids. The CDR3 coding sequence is TGTGCCAGCTCACCTCGACGAAGTAATTGGGGGAATACTGAAGCTTTCTTT. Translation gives CASSPRRSNWGNTEAFF.